The clone carrying this TCR beta chain was detected only a few times. The sample belongs to a study of beta chain features in type 1 diabetes. The single heparinised draw taken from each donor contained around 110 mL of blood on average. Expressed TCRB transcripts were sequenced because the isolated RNA had all been reverse transcribed beforehand. The assay was immunoSEQ multiplex PCR, and TCRdb's table has in-frame clones only and misses some. The sample holds hundreds of thousands of clones, 30% seen once. This receptor was identified in a young man in good health. The source material was naive CD4+ T cells from blood.

The CDR3 spells CASSVGTSGSNEQFF. The CDR3 coding sequence is TGTGCCAGCAGCGTAGGAACTAGCGGGAGCAATGAGCAGTTCTTC. This chain joins TRBV9 and TRBJ2-1; 11 nucleotides agree with TRBD2. The CDR3 is made up of 15 amino acids. Looked up from germline, CDR1 is SGDLS and CDR2 is YYNGEE. V lost 0 bases, J lost 6 bases, and 2 bases stayed unmatched. The whole variable domain, filled in from reference TRBV9 and TRBJ2-1, reads DSGVTQTPKHLITATGQRVTLRCSPRSGDLSVYWYQQSLDQGLQFLIQYYNGEERAKGNILERFSAQQFPDLHSELNLSSLELGDSALYFCASSVGTSGSNEQFFGPGTRLTVL.